The clone carrying this T cell receptor (beta chain) was counted only a few times. This CDR3 comprises 18 residues. Germline trimming cut 4 bases from V and 5 bases from J; bases unmatched to any gene: 10. Germline CDR1 reads MNHNS; CDR2 reads SASEGT. This entry is derived from a study of PD-L1 blockade in urothelial cancer. Repertoires were generated with immunoSEQ multiplex PCR, while TCRdb's copy carries only in-frame clones and drops some. This table holds around 46,000 clones, 70% to 90% found once. As for time point: peripheral blood 6 weeks after treatment start. The rearrangement uses TRBV6-1 and TRBJ2-3, with 15 bases identical to TRBD2. The clonotype was recovered from a man aged 55 to 70 with urothelial cancer. This sample comprised PBMCs, obtained around atezolizumab (anti-PD-L1) treatment. DNA of the CDR3: TGTGCCAGCAGTGTCCCGGGACTAGCGGGGGGAGAGATAGATACGCAGTATTTT. Its protein product is CASSVPGLAGGEIDTQYF.